This paragraph reports one T cell receptor (beta chain). Measured with immunoSEQ multiplex PCR; TCRdb has only the in-frame clones, and not every one. The data hold 380,000 or so clones, with 80% to 90% observed a single time. The source of the sample is a study of blood T cell repertoires in COVID-19. CDR1 is SNHLY and CDR2 is FYNNEI in the germline V gene. The CDR3 has 13 residues. The V gene lost 1 base and the J gene lost 3 bases, with 5 bases spanning the gap. V is TRBV2 and J is TRBJ2-3; D is undetermined. The origin of this receptor is a young man who had recovered from COVID-19. The sequencing sample was made of PBMCs or T cells enriched from blood (not recorded which). CDR3 loop: CASSEVLTDTQYF. The CDR3 DNA reads TGTGCCAGCAGTGAAGTTCTTACAGATACGCAGTATTTT.